Listed below are T cell receptor beta chains from one sample, sequenced in a study of CD8+ T cells in alopecia areata. The table came from immunoSEQ multiplex PCR; TCRdb's copy has only in-frame clones and leaves some out. The sample has about 140,000 clones; roughly 80% are singletons. Sequencing used CD8+ T cells sorted from blood, obtained at week 4, from a patient treated with tofacitinib. The receptors were sampled from a human donor with alopecia areata. Both conserved end residues are part of each CDR3. D genes are given only for firm matches. The listing skips clone size in some rows; elsewhere it reads once, few, many or a size class.

clone size,V gene,D gene,J gene,CDR3 protein,CDR3 DNA
-,TRBV4-2,-,TRBJ2-7,CASSQEAGYTYEQYF,TGTGCCAGCAGCCAAGAGGCAGGCTACACCTACGAGCAGTACTTC
-,TRBV29-1,TRBD1,TRBJ1-2,CSVEDLQPRGNYGYTF,TGCAGCGTTGAAGACCTCCAGCCCAGGGGGAACTATGGCTACACCTTC
-,TRBV5-4,TRBD1,TRBJ2-7,CASSFDRGYEQYF,TGTGCCAGCAGCTTTGACAGGGGCTACGAGCAGTACTTC
-,TRBV9,TRBD1,TRBJ2-4,CASSSWAGTGQNIQYF,TGTGCCAGCAGCTCCTGGGCCGGGACAGGACAAAACATTCAGTACTTC
-,TRBV27,-,TRBJ2-7,CASSLTGYEQYF,TGTGCCAGCAGTTTAACAGGGTACGAGCAGTACTTC
-,TRBV7-9,TRBD1,TRBJ2-2,CASSRRQGNNGELFF,TGTGCCAGCAGCCGTCGACAGGGAAACAACGGGGAGCTGTTTTTT
-,TRBV29-1,-,TRBJ2-3,CSVEGPTDTQYF,TGCAGCGTCGAGGGCCCCACAGATACGCAGTATTTT
-,TRBV4-3,-,TRBJ1-4,CASSQDLGTSNEKLFF,TGCGCCAGCAGCCAAGATTTAGGGACTTCAAATGAAAAACTGTTTTTT
-,TRBV9,TRBD2,TRBJ2-1,CASSDRTSGDYNEQFF,TGTGCCAGCAGCGATAGGACTAGCGGGGATTACAATGAGCAGTTCTTC
-,TRBV2,-,TRBJ2-3,CASTRKKLASTDTQYF,TGTGCCAGCACCCGAAAGAAACTAGCCTCCACAGATACGCAGTATTTT
-,TRBV15,-,TRBJ2-1,CATSRDRAVNEQFF,TGTGCCACCAGCAGAGATCGGGCGGTCAATGAGCAGTTCTTC
-,TRBV15,TRBD1,TRBJ1-5,CATSRDSGTGNRPQHF,TGTGCCACCAGCAGAGATTCCGGGACAGGGAATCGGCCCCAGCATTTT
-,TRBV27,-,TRBJ2-1,CASSLNLAESSSYNEQFF,TGTGCCAGCAGTTTGAACTTGGCAGAATCGAGCTCCTACAATGAGCAGTTCTTC
once,TRBV6-5,-,TRBJ2-7,CASSYELFYEQYF,TGTGCCAGCAGTTACGAGCTGTTCTACGAGCAGTACTTC